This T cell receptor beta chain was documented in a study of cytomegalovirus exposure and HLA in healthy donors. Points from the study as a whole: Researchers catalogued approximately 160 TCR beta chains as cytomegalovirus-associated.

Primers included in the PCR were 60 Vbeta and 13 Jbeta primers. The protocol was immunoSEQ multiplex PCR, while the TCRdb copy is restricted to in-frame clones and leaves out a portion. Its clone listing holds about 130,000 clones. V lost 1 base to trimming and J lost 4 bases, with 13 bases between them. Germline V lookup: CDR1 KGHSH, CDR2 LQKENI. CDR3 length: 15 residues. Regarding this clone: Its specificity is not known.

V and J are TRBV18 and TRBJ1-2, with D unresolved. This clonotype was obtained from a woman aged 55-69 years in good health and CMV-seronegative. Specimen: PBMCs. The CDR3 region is CASSPREGRSYGYTF. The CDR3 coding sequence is TGTGCCAGCTCACCACGTGAAGGGAGGTCCTATGGCTACACCTTC.